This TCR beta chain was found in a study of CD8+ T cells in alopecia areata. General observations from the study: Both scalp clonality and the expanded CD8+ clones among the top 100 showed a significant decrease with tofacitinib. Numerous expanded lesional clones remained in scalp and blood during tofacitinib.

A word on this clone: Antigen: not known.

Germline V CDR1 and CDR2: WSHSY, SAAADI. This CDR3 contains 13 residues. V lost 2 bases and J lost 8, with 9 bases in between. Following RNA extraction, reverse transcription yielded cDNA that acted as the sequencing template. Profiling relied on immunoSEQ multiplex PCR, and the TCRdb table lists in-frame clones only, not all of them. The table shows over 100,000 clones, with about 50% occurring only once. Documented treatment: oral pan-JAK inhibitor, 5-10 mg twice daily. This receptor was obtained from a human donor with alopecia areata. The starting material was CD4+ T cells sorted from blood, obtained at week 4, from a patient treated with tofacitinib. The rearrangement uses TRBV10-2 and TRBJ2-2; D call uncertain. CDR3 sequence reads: CASSEAQLGELFF. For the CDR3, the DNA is TGCGCCAGCAGTGAGGCACAACTAGGGGAGCTGTTTTTT.